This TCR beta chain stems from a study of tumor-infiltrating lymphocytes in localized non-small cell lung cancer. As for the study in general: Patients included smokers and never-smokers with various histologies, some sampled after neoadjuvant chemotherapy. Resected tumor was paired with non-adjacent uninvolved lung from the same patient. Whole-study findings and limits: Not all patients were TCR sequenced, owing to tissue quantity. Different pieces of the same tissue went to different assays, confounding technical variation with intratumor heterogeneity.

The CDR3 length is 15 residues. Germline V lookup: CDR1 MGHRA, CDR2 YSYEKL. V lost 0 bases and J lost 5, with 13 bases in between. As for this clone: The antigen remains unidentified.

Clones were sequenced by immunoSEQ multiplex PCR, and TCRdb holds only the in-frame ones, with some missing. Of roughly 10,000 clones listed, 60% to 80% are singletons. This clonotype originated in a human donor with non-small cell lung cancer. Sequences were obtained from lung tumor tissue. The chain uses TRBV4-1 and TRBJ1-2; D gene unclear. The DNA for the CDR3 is TGCGCCAGCAGCCAAGATCGAGTCAGCCGATATGGCTACACCTTC. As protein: CASSQDRVSRYGYTF.